The 19 T cell receptor beta chains below were found in one sample sequenced in a study of identical twins (dated by TCRdb to about 2016). Libraries were made using 5' RACE. Sequencing instrument: Illumina HiSeq 2000. The public reads were run again by TCRdb, first through fastp at Q25 and then through MiXCR, and only productive beta chains were kept. Rows matching on CDR3 protein sequence are summarized as one entry with the most common DNA and genes. The table for this sample lists roughly 200,000 distinct CDR3 sequences; more than 15% of them were counted only once. The biggest ten clones account for 35% to 45% of the sample. Another study also made use of these data, one on T cells expressing NK-cell markers.

Sequenced input: CD8+ T cells sorted from blood. The receptor set was obtained from a woman aged 18-29 years in good health.

The chain employs TRBV3-1 and TRBJ1-1; no definite D call. CDR1 is LGHDT and CDR2 is YNNKEL in the germline V gene (reference sequence). The CDR3 covers 13 residues. The ends were cut back, 0 bases at V and 11 bases at J, with 13 bases in the middle. The CDR3 coding sequence is TGTGCCAGCAGCCAAGAAGGGAGGGTGGAGGCTTTCTTT. This sequence encodes CASSQEGRVEAFF.

V is TRBV27 and J is TRBJ2-6, with D perhaps TRBD2 (5 bases). CDR1 MNHEY and CDR2 SMNVEV come from the germline V gene (reference sequence). The CDR3 covers 14 residues. The CDR3 loop reads CASTDFSGANVLTF. In DNA, the CDR3 is TGTGCTTCGACGGACTTCTCTGGGGCCAACGTCCTGACTTTC.

J is TRBJ1-5 and V is TRBV7-6; D unclear. The V gene lost 0 bases and the J gene lost 1 base, with 10 bases spanning the gap. The germline V gene encodes CDR1 SGHVS and CDR2 FNYEAQ. This CDR3 is 16 amino acids long. CDR3 in DNA: TGTGCCAGCAGCTTAGCGCTCGGGCAGAGCAATCAGCCCCAGCATTTT. Translation: CASSLALGQSNQPQHF.

This clonotype appeared many times. This chain joins TRBV7-2 and TRBJ1-2; weak D call: TRBD1 (5 bases). Trimming stripped 4 bases from V and 4 bases from J, with 16 bases between. Germline V CDR1 and CDR2: SGHTA, FQGNSA. CDR3 length: 15 amino acids. The CDR3 sequence is CASSSSGQSPYGYTF. DNA for the CDR3: TGTGCCAGCAGCTCTTCCGGACAAAGCCCCTATGGCTACACCTTC. The variable domain in full, completed from reference TRBV7-2 and TRBJ1-2, reads GAGVSQSPSNKVTEKGKDVELRCDPISGHTALYWYRQSLGQGLEFLIYFQGNSAPDKSGLPSDRFSAERTGGSVSTLTIQRTQQEDSAVYLCASSSSGQSPYGYTFGSGTRLTVV.

This clonotype occurred many times. This chain joins TRBV27 and TRBJ2-2, with unresolved D. The CDR3 totals 17 residues. Germline CDR1 reads MNHEY; CDR2 reads SMNVEV (reference sequence). V was cut by 6 bases and J by 0 bases, with 17 bases left in between. The CDR3 DNA reads as TGTGCCAGCAGCCCGTTAGGTGCCAGGCCGAACACCGGGGAGCTGTTTTTT. Amino acid sequence: CASSPLGARPNTGELFF.

The chain combines TRBV3-1 with TRBJ2-7; TRBD2 is a possible D gene (5 bases). Trimming left V 1 base short and J 2 bases short, with 9 bases between. Looked up from germline, CDR1 is LGHDT and CDR2 is YNNKEL (reference sequence). This CDR3 is built from 14 residues. The CDR3 is CASSQAWGAYEQYF. The CDR3 coding sequence is TGTGCCAGCAGCCAAGCATGGGGAGCCTACGAGCAGTACTTC.

J is TRBJ1-2 and V is TRBV5-5; weak D call: TRBD1 (5 bases). The germline V gene encodes CDR1 SGHKS and CDR2 YYEKEE (reference sequence). The CDR3 runs 16 residues. V was cut by 3 bases and J by 0 bases, with 15 bases left in between. The CDR3 bases are TGTGCCAGCAGCTCGACGACAGCGGCAACTAACTATGGCTACACCTTC. Its protein is CASSSTTAATNYGYTF.

This clonotype came up a few times. CDR3 sequence (DNA): TGTGCCAGCAGCCCTACGGGTGGACCCCACCACACCTTC. Translating it yields CASSPTGGPHHTF. The rearrangement uses TRBV9 and TRBJ1-2; D not resolved. The ends were cut back, 4 bases at V and 12 bases at J, with 19 bases in the middle. The CDR3 spans 13 residues. Germline CDR1 SGDLS, CDR2 YYNGEE.

This clonotype was observed a few times. The chain couples TRBV5-5 to TRBJ2-1; unclear D gene. The V end lost 7 bases, the J end lost 4 bases, and 6 bases lay between the germline ends. The CDR3 loop spans 11 amino acids. The germline V gene encodes CDR1 SGHKS and CDR2 YYEKEE (reference sequence). As DNA, the CDR3 is TGTGCCAGCGCTCTATACAATGAGCAGTTCTTC. This gives the protein CASALYNEQFF. The entire variable domain, with the rest obtained from reference TRBV5-5 and TRBJ2-1, is as follows: DAGVTQSPTHLIKTRGQQVTLRCSPISGHKSVSWYQQVLGQGPQFIFQYYEKEERGRGNFPDRFSARQFPNYSSELNVNALLLGDSALYLCASALYNEQFFGPGTRLTVL.

This clonotype was picked up a small number of times. The gene calls are TRBV7-3 and TRBJ2-2; 8 bases are shared with TRBD1. V lost 5 bases to trimming and J lost 1 base; unmatched junction nucleotides: 6. CDR3 length equals 16 residues. Germline V CDR1 and CDR2: SGHTA, FQGTGA. The CDR3, as DNA: TGTGCCAGCAGCCCAACCGGGACAGGGAACACCGGGGAGCTGTTTTTT. Residues: CASSPTGTGNTGELFF.

This clonotype was picked up a small number of times. The rearrangement links TRBV12-5 to TRBJ2-2; TRBD2 aligns across 7 bases. The CDR3 is made up of 13 amino acids. Trimming at V came to 6 bases and at J to 7 bases, leaving 5 bases not matched to a gene. CDR1 and CDR2 (germline): LGHNT, FRNRAP. The CDR3 reads CASGFSGHGELFF. In DNA, the CDR3 is TGTGCTAGTGGCTTTAGCGGGCACGGGGAGCTGTTTTTT.

The genes are TRBV2 and TRBJ2-7; D possibly corresponds to TRBD1 (5 bases). Germline lookup yields CDR1 SNHLY and CDR2 FYNNEI. V was pared by 6 bases and J by 3 bases, with 9 bases between. The CDR3 is 12 amino acids. The CDR3 DNA sequence: TGTGCCAGCAGAGGGGCTCGCTACGAGCAGTACTTC. It yields the protein CASRGARYEQYF.

This clonotype was recorded a few times. This rearrangement joins TRBV10-3 to TRBJ1-2; D is unresolved. The germline V gene has CDR1 ENHRY and CDR2 SYGVKD. This CDR3 has 14 amino acids. The V end lost 6 bases, the J end lost 6 bases, and 17 bases lay between the germline ends. CDR3 region: CAIRTSRAEHGYTF. CDR3 DNA sequence: TGTGCCATCAGAACAAGCCGGGCCGAGCATGGCTACACCTTC.

The chain employs TRBV5-1 and TRBJ2-7; possibly TRBD1 for D (6 bases). V lost 2 bases to trimming and J lost 5 bases, with 14 bases between them. The CDR3 spans 14 residues. From germline, CDR1 is SGHRS and CDR2 YFSETQ. CDR3 nucleotides: TGCGCCAGCAGCTTCCAGGGGTTTCAAGACGAGCAGTACTTC. Its protein is CASSFQGFQDEQYF.

In its sample, this clonotype was seen many times. V and J are TRBV6-2 or TRBV6-3 and TRBJ2-1; D is unclear. Germline V gene data show CDR1 as MNHEY and CDR2 as SVGEGT. V was cut by 8 bases and J by 5 bases, with 16 bases left in between. The CDR3 extends over 14 amino acids. The DNA for the CDR3 is TGTGCCAGCTGGCAGCATGATCCCCACAATGAGCAGTTCTTC. This encodes CASWQHDPHNEQFF.

The rearrangement uses TRBV29-1 and TRBJ2-2; D unresolved. V was shortened by 2 bases and J by 6 bases, with 13 bases between the two germline ends. The germline V gene has CDR1 SQVTM and CDR2 ANQGSEA. The CDR3 contains 14 residues. Written as DNA, the CDR3 is TGCAGCGTTGAACCGAAGGGTTTGGCCGGGGAGCTGTTTTTT. Its translation is CSVEPKGLAGELFF.

The J gene is TRBJ2-3, the V gene TRBV27; a weak D match, TRBD2 (5 bases). The germline CDR1 and CDR2 sequences are MNHEY and SMNVEV (reference sequence). The ends were cut back, 5 bases at V and 6 bases at J, with 18 bases in the middle. The CDR3 runs 15 residues. The chain's CDR3 is CASSVQNWGVDTQYF. As DNA, the CDR3 is TGTGCCAGCAGTGTACAAAACTGGGGAGTCGATACGCAGTATTTT.

This clonotype was detected only a few times. The chain couples TRBV24-1 to TRBJ2-1, with 9 bases aligning to TRBD2. The germline gives CDR1 KGHDR, CDR2 SFDVKD. Losses at the gene ends were 7 bases for V and 3 bases for J; bases not matched to a gene: 3. The CDR3 length is 14 residues. CDR3 region: CATSASGVYNEQFF. The CDR3 coding sequence is TGTGCCACCAGCGCTAGCGGGGTCTACAATGAGCAGTTCTTC.

This clonotype was detected ten times or more. This rearrangement joins TRBV12-3 or TRBV12-4 to TRBJ2-1; D is ambiguous. Between the trimmed V and J ends, which lost 1 base and 2 bases, there was a span of 3 bases. The CDR3 sequence is 13 residues long. The CDR3 here is CASSLGPYNEQFF. The DNA for the CDR3 is TGTGCCAGCAGTTTAGGCCCCTACAATGAGCAGTTCTTC.